The clone carrying this T cell receptor (beta chain) showed up just a few times. The CDR3 contains 14 residues. CDR1 SGHRS and CDR2 YFSETQ come from the germline V gene. The V end lost 5 bases, the J end lost 5 bases, and 16 bases lay between the germline ends. The entry originates in a study of blood T cells in healthy people across ages. Looking at the study overall: Template switching captured about one barcoded beta molecule per two T cells.

With a J-beta primer mix and a sample-barcoded 5' primer, a second PCR ran roughly 6 to 11 cycles. TCRdb reanalysed the 5' RACE reads using MiXCR and keeps one entry per CDR3 protein. The table lists about 510,000 distinct CDR3 sequences, roughly a quarter of them singletons. The donors, all healthy, were Caucasians living in Russia, aged roughly 6 to 100. This same sample was also part of a study on T cells of mothers and their children. That source adds: The study found slightly higher but non-significant overlap in related versus unrelated mother-child pairs.

Material: blood. The sequence was collected from a boy aged 2 to 9 in good health. The J gene is TRBJ2-5, the V gene TRBV5-1; a possible D gene is TRBD2 (5 bases). The CDR3 DNA is TGCGCCAGCAGTAACGACGGGGAATGGGAGACCCAGTACTTC. This codes for CASSNDGEWETQYF.